The 17 T cell receptor beta chains below all came from one sample that was sequenced in a study of blood T cell repertoires in COVID-19. Here immunoSEQ multiplex PCR was the method, and the copy in TCRdb shows in-frame clones only, minus some. Of fewer than 180,000 clones in the sample, 80% to 90% were seen once. The sequencing sample was made of peripheral blood. Receptors originate from a man in his 70s with acute or convalescent COVID-19.

The gene calls are TRBV7-2 and TRBJ2-5, with D possibly TRBD2 on 7 matching bases. The CDR3 length is 14 residues. Germline CDR1 SGHTA, CDR2 FQGNSA. The V and J ends lost 1 base and 5 bases respectively, with 11 bases between them. CDR3 sequence: CASSLEGGKETQYF. In DNA, the CDR3 is TGTGCCAGCAGCTTAGAGGGGGGGAAGGAGACCCAGTACTTC.

The chain links TRBV9 to TRBJ2-2, with D perhaps TRBD2 (6 bases). V lost 0 bases and J lost 6, with 9 bases in between. This CDR3 is 14 amino acids long. Per the germline V gene, CDR1 is SGDLS and CDR2 is YYNGEE. Here the CDR3 DNA reads TGTGCCAGCAGCGTAGCTACTAGCCCCGGGGAGCTGTTTTTT. Residues: CASSVATSPGELFF.

The chain links TRBV27 to TRBJ1-4; the match to TRBD1 covers 9 bases. CDR3 length: 14 amino acids. The germline CDR1 and CDR2 sequences are MNHEY and SMNVEV (reference sequence). V dropped 4 bases and J dropped 8; count of bases not matched to a gene: 5. CDR3 in amino acids: CASSYGQGREKLFF. The CDR3 bases are TGTGCCAGCAGTTACGGACAGGGGCGAGAAAAACTGTTTTTT. Based on the CDR3 plus reference TRBV27 and TRBJ1-4, the full variable domain is EAQVTQNPRYLITVTGKKLTVTCSQNMNHEYMSWYRQDPGLGLRQIYYSMNVEVTDKGDVPEGYKVSRKEKRNFPLILESPSPNQTSLYFCASSYGQGREKLFFGSGTQLSVL.

The genes are TRBV5-6 and TRBJ1-6; tentative D call: TRBD1 (5 bases). CDR1 and CDR2 (germline): SGHDT, YYEEEE. The CDR3 is made up of 14 amino acids. Trimming removed 0 bases from V and 7 bases from J, with 8 bases in between. CDR3 nucleotides: TGTGCCAGCAGCTTGGGACAGCAAAATTCACCCCTCCACTTT. Translating it yields CASSLGQQNSPLHF. The entire variable domain, with the rest obtained from reference TRBV5-6 and TRBJ1-6, is as follows: DAGVTQSPTHLIKTRGQQVTLRCSPKSGHDTVSWYQQALGQGPQFIFQYYEEEERQRGNFPDRFSGHQFPNYSSELNVNALLLGDSALYLCASSLGQQNSPLHFGNGTRLTVT.

The chain combines TRBV4-2 with TRBJ2-1; 11 bases map to TRBD1. The CDR3 totals 15 residues. Trimming cost V 3 bases and J 8 bases; bases outside gene matches: 6. In germline, CDR1 is LGHNA, CDR2 YNFKEQ. CDR3 nucleotide sequence: TGTGCCAGCAGCCACCGGGACAGGGGGGGGGATGAGCAGTTCTTC. It is translated as CASSHRDRGGDEQFF.

V gene TRBV19 combines with J gene TRBJ2-7; D is uncertain. This CDR3 has 15 residues. The germline V gene encodes CDR1 LNHDA and CDR2 SQIVND (reference sequence). V was trimmed by 1 base and J by 0 bases, leaving 10 bases between them. CDR3 region: CASSIGLLVSYEQYF. CDR3 bases: TGTGCCAGTAGTATAGGCCTCCTAGTCTCCTACGAGCAGTACTTC.

The rearrangement uses TRBV2 and TRBJ1-2; D is possibly TRBD1 (5 bases). Trimming removed 1 base from V and 4 bases from J, with 7 bases in between. Germline V gives CDR1 SNHLY, CDR2 FYNNEI. The CDR3 is made up of 13 amino acids. CDR3 nucleotide sequence: TGTGCCAGCAGTGAAGGGGGCCCCTATGGCTACACCTTC. Translation: CASSEGGPYGYTF.

The chain links TRBV5-1 to TRBJ2-3; 9 nucleotides agree with TRBD1. CDR1 SGHRS and CDR2 YFSETQ come from the germline V gene. The CDR3 has 15 amino acids. J was trimmed by 4 bases and V by 3 bases; bases with no gene match: 6. The CDR3: CASSSGQGRSDTQYF. DNA for the CDR3: TGCGCCAGCAGCTCGGGACAGGGACGATCAGATACGCAGTATTTT.

The chain links TRBV7-2 to TRBJ2-7; 14 nucleotides agree with TRBD2. CDR1 is SGHTA, CDR2 FQGNSA, per germline. This CDR3 comprises 18 residues. The J segment lost 4 bases and the V segment lost 7 bases, leaving 15 bases of the junction unmatched. The CDR3 region has the DNA TGTGCCAGCACCCTTGGCCTGGGACTAGCGGGAGTATGGTACGAGCAGTACTTC. Translating gives CASTLGLGLAGVWYEQYF.

This chain links TRBV29-1 with TRBJ1-2; D gene ambiguous. Per germline, CDR1 SQVTM and CDR2 ANQGSEA. This CDR3 has 12 amino acids. Trimming stripped 0 bases from V and 7 bases from J, with 9 bases between. CDR3 sequence: CSVEDMGGGYTF. The CDR3 DNA sequence: TGCAGCGTTGAAGATATGGGAGGTGGCTACACCTTC.

V gene TRBV5-1 combines with J gene TRBJ1-1; TRBD1 agrees at 7 bases. There are 16 residues in the CDR3. CDR1 and CDR2 from the germline V gene are SGHRS and YFSETQ. The V gene end was trimmed by 4 bases and the J gene end by 4 bases; junction bases not matched to a gene: 13. CDR3 loop: CASSMLTGEGTTEAFF. Written as DNA, the CDR3 is TGCGCCAGCAGCATGCTAACAGGGGAAGGTACCACTGAAGCTTTCTTT.

This chain joins TRBV5-4 and TRBJ2-3; TRBD2 matches 9 bases. CDR1 SGHNT and CDR2 YYREEE come from the germline V gene (reference sequence). This CDR3 is built from 16 residues. The trim removed 2 bases at V and 2 bases at J, leaving 6 bases unmatched. The CDR3 DNA sequence: TGTGCCAGCAGCTTAATGGCGGGGGGGTCCACAGATACGCAGTATTTT. Residues: CASSLMAGGSTDTQYF.

The chain recombines TRBV7-2 with TRBJ2-3; D remains ambiguous. CDR1 SGHTA and CDR2 FQGNSA come from the germline V gene. The CDR3 runs 15 residues. Trimming left V 2 bases short and J 2 bases short, with 11 bases between. The CDR3 reads CASSLPRLLTDTQYF. The DNA for the CDR3 is TGTGCCAGCAGCTTACCCCGACTGCTCACAGATACGCAGTATTTT.

The genes are TRBV29-1 and TRBJ2-3; maybe TRBD2 (6 bases). The V end lost 4 bases, the J end lost 4 bases, and 12 bases lay between the germline ends. CDR1 is SQVTM, CDR2 ANQGSEA, per germline. The CDR3 runs to 13 residues. CDR3 sequence reads: CSVGLVRADTQYF. The CDR3 DNA is TGCAGCGTTGGACTAGTCCGCGCAGATACGCAGTATTTT.

The V and J genes are TRBV19 and TRBJ2-7; 9 bases match TRBD1. J gave up 6 bases and V 5 bases, and 8 bases lay outside the gene matches. From germline, CDR1 is LNHDA and CDR2 SQIVND (reference sequence). The CDR3 runs to 14 residues. The CDR3 here is CASSSGQGQLEQYF. As DNA, the CDR3 is TGTGCCAGTAGTTCGGGACAGGGTCAACTCGAGCAGTACTTC.

CDR3 DNA: TGTGCCAGCAGCGTCAGCTCTGGGGCCAACGTCCTGACTTTC. Its protein is CASSVSSGANVLTF. The rearrangement uses TRBV9 and TRBJ2-6; D is undetermined. Trimming took 2 bases from V and 0 from J, leaving 3 bases between them. The CDR3 runs 14 residues. From germline, CDR1 is SGDLS and CDR2 YYNGEE. Together with reference TRBV9 and TRBJ2-6, the CDR3 gives the full variable domain: DSGVTQTPKHLITATGQRVTLRCSPRSGDLSVYWYQQSLDQGLQFLIQYYNGEERAKGNILERFSAQQFPDLHSELNLSSLELGDSALYFCASSVSSGANVLTFGAGSRLTVL.

This CDR3 is CASSPQGQGMYEQYF. CDR3 DNA sequence: TGTGCCAGCAGTCCACAGGGACAGGGAATGTACGAGCAGTACTTC. The rearrangement joins TRBV7-8 to TRBJ2-7; 9 bases map to TRBD1. V shed 6 bases, J shed 4 bases, and the junction held 10 bases outside the gene matches. CDR1 SGHVS and CDR2 FQNEAQ come from the germline V gene. This CDR3 has 15 residues.